The source of this T cell receptor (beta chain) is a study of CD8+ T cells in alopecia areata (dated 2018 in TCRdb). Study-level background: Treated patients were enrolled in an open-label pilot trial of oral tofacitinib at 5 to 10 mg twice daily for moderate-to-severe alopecia areata. immunoSEQ multiplex PCR using 35 Vbeta forward primers and 13 Jbeta reverse primers was used to amplify TCRbeta CDR3 regions. The study used high-throughput TCRbeta sequencing to examine T cell clonal expansion in alopecia areata, in both the C3H/HeJ mouse model and human patients. Scalp clonality was compared among normal scalp (n=4), patchy alopecia areata scalp (n=8), and alopecia totalis/universalis scalp (n=8). Tofacitinib was administered for 6 to 18 months, and 6 months of follow-up off drug were then conducted to assess delayed response and recurrence. The RNA source kit depended on sample type: the PAXgene miRNA kit for fixed scalp, the miRNeasy kit for PBMCs, and the RNeasy kit for mouse skin. Disease severity in treated patients was measured with the SALT score, which quantifies the percentage of affected scalp surface area. Biopsies were taken from tofacitinib-treated patients at baseline and at 4 and 24 weeks of treatment, and a later scalp biopsy was taken in several of the tofacitinib-treated patients. Human TCRbeta sequencing covered scalp tissue and sorted CD4+ and CD8+ peripheral blood T cells from patchy and totalis/universalis alopecia areata patients and healthy controls. Results the study describes overall, beyond this receptor: Scalp TCR repertoire analysis is complicated because resident alphabeta T cells in normal human skin are also sequenced, whereas mouse skin is dominated by gammadelta T cells. Because the treated cohort was small and included a single nonresponder, larger studies are needed to assess links between baseline CD8+ expansion and response. Tofacitinib significantly decreased scalp clonality and the number of expanded CD8+ clones among the top 100 scalp clones. During tofacitinib treatment, many expanded lesional clones remained in scalp and blood, and this persistence may partly explain relapse after treatment is stopped. TCR sequences shared between patients were less clear than in mice, possibly partly because of HLA diversity in the patient population. Lesional scalp, especially in alopecia totalis/universalis, showed higher clonality and more expanded CD8+ clones than normal scalp, suggesting antigenic drive.

In light of the paper, this sample's treatment or condition label describes: oral pan-JAK inhibitor, 5-10 mg twice daily. Lesional scalp punch biopsies and peripheral blood were collected from alopecia areata patients. PBMCs were isolated by density centrifugation and stained for CD3, CD4 and CD8, after which CD4+ and CD8+ T cells were sorted on a FACSAria. The receptor library was made with the immunoSEQ multiplex PCR assay. RNA was extracted from all samples and reverse transcribed into cDNA, which served as template for TCR sequencing. SuperScript III was used to make first-strand cDNA, primed with a 2:1 mix of oligo-dT and random hexamers. A synthetic immune receptor repertoire was used to measure amplification bias, and any remaining bias was corrected computationally. The source study handled its data this way. Raw reads were preprocessed for error removal, and CDR3 was defined according to IMGT conventions as running from the conserved cysteine to phenylalanine. Clonality was computed as 1 minus the Shannon entropy, with the entropy normalized by log2 of the number of productive unique TCRs. Whether scalp clones were CD4 or CD8 was inferred by matching scalp TCRbeta sequences against CD4 and CD8 repertoires sorted from blood. TCRdb obtained this table from immuneACCESS and retained in-frame rearrangements with V and J assigned. These tables miss some clones; where compared with another copy, unresolved V genes account for less than half of the shortfall, and the remainder is unexplained. That table furnishes V, J and clone size, whereas the DNA furnished D and trimming. The table for this sample lists around 300,000 clones; over 45% of them were counted only once. In total, the top ten clones hold 0.8% to 1% of the sample.

From the cysteine up to the phenylalanine, the CDR3 has a length of 13 residues. Only the CDR3 DNA stays, 39 bases, in frame from base 1. Between the V and J ends, shortened by 8 bases and 1 base respectively, the junction contains 11 bases. The germline V gene encodes CDR1 SNHLY and CDR2 FYNNEI. Notes on this clone: This clone's antigen is unknown. Qualities for individual bases were not recorded, and no much larger clone is one base off.

The clonotype was recovered from a human donor with alopecia areata. The chain employs TRBV2 and TRBJ1-1; TRBD1 is a possible D gene, resting on 5 matching bases. The sample here was CD4+ T cells sorted from blood, taken at approximately week 52, from a patient treated with tofacitinib. The CDR3 reads CASLQEKNTEAFF. The nucleotides are TGTGCCAGCCTACAGGAGAAGAACACTGAAGCTTTCTTT.